The 11 T cell receptor beta chains listed next were all sequenced from one sample in a study of OX40 agonist ivuxolimab in advanced cancers. TCRdb's copy holds only in-frame clones and misses some; the assay was immunoSEQ multiplex PCR. The sample holds 77,000 or so clones, around 85% seen once. Sequenced here: CD4+ or CD8+ T cells sorted from blood, sampled in a trial of the OX40 agonist ivuxolimab. The source of these receptors is an adult with an advanced solid tumor such as melanoma, head and neck, liver or kidney cancer.

The V and J genes are TRBV6-5 and TRBJ2-2; 7 bases align to TRBD1. V gave up 7 bases and J gave up 4 bases; unmatched junction bases: 6. This CDR3 comprises 14 residues. The germline V gene has CDR1 MNHEY and CDR2 SVGAGI. In DNA, the CDR3 is TGTGCCAGCACCATAGGGGGCCTCACCGGGGAGCTGTTTTTT. Amino acids: CASTIGGLTGELFF.

This sequence joins TRBV10-3 and TRBJ2-6, with D tentatively TRBD2 (5 bases). The CDR3 totals 16 residues. The V gene's germline CDR1 is ENHRY and CDR2 SYGVKD. Trimming removed 2 bases from V and 1 base from J, with 9 bases in between. As DNA, the CDR3 is TGTGCCATCAGTGAGATCGGAGGATCTGGGGCCAACGTCCTGACTTTC. Residues: CAISEIGGSGANVLTF.

This chain uses TRBV7-6 with TRBJ1-2; D remains ambiguous. Germline V lookup: CDR1 SGHVS, CDR2 FNYEAQ. The CDR3 totals 16 residues. V was shortened by 5 bases and J by 6 bases, with 22 bases between the two germline ends. The DNA for the CDR3 is TGTGCCAGCAGCCTGATGCCTCCGGGAGGCGAGAATGGCTACACCTTC. It specifies CASSLMPPGGENGYTF.

This chain uses TRBV2 with TRBJ1-2; D ambiguous. V lost 4 bases, J lost 4 bases, and 10 bases lay in between. The CDR3 extends over 13 amino acids. Looked up from germline, CDR1 is SNHLY and CDR2 is FYNNEI. The CDR3 DNA reads TGTGCCAGCAGTGCCGGTGGAACCTATGGCTACACCTTC. This encodes CASSAGGTYGYTF.

The gene calls are TRBV2 and TRBJ2-1; D not certain. Germline lookup yields CDR1 SNHLY and CDR2 FYNNEI. Trimming pared 4 bases from V and 10 bases from J, leaving 8 bases between. The CDR3 length is 11 residues. This CDR3 reads CASSGGGEQFF. The CDR3 bases are TGTGCCAGCAGTGGCGGTGGAGAGCAGTTCTTC.

J is TRBJ2-5 and V is TRBV11-2; D unclear. The CDR3 is made up of 12 amino acids. V shed 1 base and J shed 5 bases, with 5 bases lying between them. The germline CDR1 and CDR2 sequences are SGHAT and FQNNGV. The CDR3 coding sequence is TGTGCCAGCAGCTTAGGTGTGGAGACCCAGTACTTC. Encoded protein: CASSLGVETQYF.

The DNA of the CDR3 is TGTGCCAGCACCTCCCTGGACAGGGTGAGGGACACCATATATTTT. Encoded protein: CASTSLDRVRDTIYF. The chain recombines TRBV6-4 with TRBJ1-3, with 8 bases aligning to TRBD1. J was trimmed by 8 bases and V by 7 bases; bases with no gene match: 13. The CDR3 totals 15 residues. Germline V gene lookup returns CDR1 MRHNA and CDR2 SNTAGT.

The chain recombines TRBV6-5 with TRBJ1-1; D not resolved. Per germline, CDR1 MNHEY and CDR2 SVGAGI. The CDR3 has 11 residues. V was clipped by 6 bases and J by 11 bases, with 13 bases between them. CDR3 in DNA: TGTGCCAGCAGGGTCAAAGATAGGGCTTTCTTT. This encodes CASRVKDRAFF.

The rearrangement joins TRBV6-5 to TRBJ2-7, with D possibly matching TRBD1 (5 bases). The CDR3 covers 13 residues. The V gene's germline CDR1 is MNHEY and CDR2 SVGAGI. The ends were cut back, 9 bases at V and 2 bases at J, with 14 bases in the middle. The CDR3 DNA reads TGTGCCAGTACCGAAAGACAGACCTACGAGCAGTACTTC. Amino acids: CASTERQTYEQYF.

This chain joins TRBV5-1 and TRBJ2-1; 9 bases match TRBD2. Trimming removed 1 base from V and 4 bases from J; junction bases left unmatched: 6. This CDR3 has 16 amino acids. Germline V gene sequence: CDR1 SGHRS, CDR2 YFSETQ. The CDR3 spells CASSLMTLAGYNEQFF. The CDR3 DNA follows: TGCGCCAGCAGCTTGATGACACTAGCGGGTTACAATGAGCAGTTCTTC.

The rearrangement uses TRBV9 and TRBJ2-2; D might be TRBD2 (6 bases). With 4 bases removed from V and 4 bases from J, the gap between germline ends came to 14 bases. Germline V gene data show CDR1 as SGDLS and CDR2 as YYNGEE. The CDR3 contains 15 residues. The CDR3 here is CASSQGTGGTGELFF. CDR3 DNA sequence: TGTGCCAGCAGCCAAGGGACTGGGGGCACCGGGGAGCTGTTTTTT.